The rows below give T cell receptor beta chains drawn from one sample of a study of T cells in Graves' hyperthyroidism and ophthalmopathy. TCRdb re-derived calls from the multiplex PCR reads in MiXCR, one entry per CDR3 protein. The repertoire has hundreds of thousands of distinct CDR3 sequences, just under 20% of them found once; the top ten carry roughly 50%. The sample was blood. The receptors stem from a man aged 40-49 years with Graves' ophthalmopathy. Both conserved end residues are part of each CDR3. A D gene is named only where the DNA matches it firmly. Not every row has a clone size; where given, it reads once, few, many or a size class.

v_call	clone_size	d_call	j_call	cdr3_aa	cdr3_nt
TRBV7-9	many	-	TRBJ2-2	CASSLRGPTGELFF	TGTGCCAGCAGCTTACGGGGGCCCACCGGGGAGCTGTTTTTT
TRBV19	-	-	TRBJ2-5	CASSMREQETQYF	TGTGCCAGTAGTATGAGAGAGCAAGAGACCCAGTACTTC
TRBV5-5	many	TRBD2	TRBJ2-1	CASSLAGLAGVEQFF	TGTGCCAGCAGCTTGGCGGGACTAGCGGGGGTTGAGCAGTTCTTC
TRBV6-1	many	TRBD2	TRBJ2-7	CASSSLPSGDYEQYF	TGTGCCAGCAGCTCCCTGCCTAGCGGGGACTACGAGCAGTACTTC
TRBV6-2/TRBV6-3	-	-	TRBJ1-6	CASSDGTSRYNSPLHF	TGTGCCAGCAGCGACGGGACCTCGCGGTATAATTCACCCCTCCACTTT
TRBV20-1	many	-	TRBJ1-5	CSARRPYVDQPQHF	TGCAGTGCTAGACGGCCCTATGTCGATCAGCCCCAGCATTTT
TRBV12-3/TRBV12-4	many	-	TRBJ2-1	CASSTSRRGVYNEQFF	TGTGCCAGCAGTACCTCAAGGAGGGGAGTTTACAATGAGCAGTTCTTC
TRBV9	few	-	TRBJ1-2	CASSVSSENYGYTF	TGTGCCAGCAGCGTTAGTTCCGAGAACTATGGCTACACCTTC
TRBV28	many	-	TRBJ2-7	CASSLIPTAYEQYF	TGTGCCAGCAGTCTGATCCCGACGGCCTACGAGCAGTACTTC
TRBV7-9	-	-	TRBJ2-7	CASSESWGPHEQYF	TGTGCCAGCAGCGAGTCATGGGGGCCCCACGAGCAGTACTTC
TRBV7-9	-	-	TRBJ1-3	CASSPFDRTTGNTIYF	TGTGCCAGCAGCCCCTTCGATAGGACAACTGGAAACACCATATATTTT
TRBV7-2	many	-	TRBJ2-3	CASSPSYGTDTQYF	TGTGCCAGCAGCCCCTCCTACGGCACAGATACGCAGTATTTT
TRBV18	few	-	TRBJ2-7	CASSPPAGNAYEQYF	TGTGCCAGCTCACCACCGGCGGGAAACGCCTACGAGCAGTACTTC
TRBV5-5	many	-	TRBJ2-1	CASSLPWDEQFF	TGTGCCAGCAGCCTCCCTTGGGATGAGCAGTTCTTC
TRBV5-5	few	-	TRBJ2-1	CASSLRDTSYNEQFF	TGTGCCAGCAGCTTACGGGACACCTCCTACAATGAGCAGTTCTTC
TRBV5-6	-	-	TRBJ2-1	CASSSSDRTYNEQFF	TGTGCCAGCAGCTCTTCCGACAGAACCTACAATGAGCAGTTCTTC
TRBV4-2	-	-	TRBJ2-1	CASSQGAGPPPHNEQFF	TGTGCCAGCAGCCAAGGAGCAGGGCCCCCTCCTCACAATGAGCAGTTCTTC
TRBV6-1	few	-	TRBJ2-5	CATSPSTRVETQYF	TGTGCCACGTCCCCTTCTACTAGGGTAGAGACCCAGTACTTC
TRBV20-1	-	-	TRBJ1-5	CSAREEVPNQPQHF	TGCAGTGCTAGAGAGGAGGTTCCCAATCAGCCCCAGCATTTT
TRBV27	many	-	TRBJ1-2	CASSLKGYGYTF	TGTGCCAGCAGTTTAAAAGGCTATGGCTACACCTTC
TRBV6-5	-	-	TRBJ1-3	CASSYGRAHSGNTIYF	TGTGCCAGCAGTTACGGCAGGGCTCACTCTGGAAACACCATATATTTT
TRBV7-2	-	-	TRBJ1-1	CASSGYRAKGTEAFF	TGTGCCAGCAGCGGATACAGGGCGAAGGGAACTGAAGCTTTCTTT
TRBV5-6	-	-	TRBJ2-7	CASSLLWESGYEQYF	TGTGCCAGCAGCTTGTTGTGGGAATCTGGCTACGAGCAGTACTTC
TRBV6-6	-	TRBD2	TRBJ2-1	CASSYGLAVRVTYNEQFF	TGTGCCAGCAGTTACGGGCTAGCGGTAAGGGTAACCTACAATGAGCAGTTCTTC